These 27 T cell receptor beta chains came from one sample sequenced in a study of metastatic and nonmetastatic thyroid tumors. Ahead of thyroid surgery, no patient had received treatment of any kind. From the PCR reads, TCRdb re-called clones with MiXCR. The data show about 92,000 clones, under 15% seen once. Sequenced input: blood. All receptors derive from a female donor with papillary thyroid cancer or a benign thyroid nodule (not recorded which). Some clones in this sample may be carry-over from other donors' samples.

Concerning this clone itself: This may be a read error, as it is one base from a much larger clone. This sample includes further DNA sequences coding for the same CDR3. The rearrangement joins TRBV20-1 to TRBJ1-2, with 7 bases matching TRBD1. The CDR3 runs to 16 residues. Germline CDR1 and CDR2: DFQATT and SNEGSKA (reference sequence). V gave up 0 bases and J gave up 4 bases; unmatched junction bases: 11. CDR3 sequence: CSARDSGRQGGYGYTF. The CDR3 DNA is TGCAGTGCTAGAGATTCGGGCCGACAGGGAGGCTATGGCTACACCTTC.

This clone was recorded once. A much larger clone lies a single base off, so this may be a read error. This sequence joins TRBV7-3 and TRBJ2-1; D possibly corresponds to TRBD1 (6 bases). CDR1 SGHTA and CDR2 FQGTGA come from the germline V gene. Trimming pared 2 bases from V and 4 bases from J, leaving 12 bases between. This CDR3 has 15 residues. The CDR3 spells CASSLYGQSYNEQFF. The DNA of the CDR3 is TGTGCCAGCAGCTTATATGGACAGTCTTACAATGAGCAGTTCTTC.

The chain's CDR3 is CASIAPPGSYEQYF. The DNA of the CDR3 is TGTGCCAGCATCGCACCCCCCGGGTCCTACGAGCAGTACTTC. The rearrangement links TRBV7-2 to TRBJ2-7; no clear D. CDR3 length: 14 residues. Trimming took off 7 bases at V and 1 base at J, with 14 bases between the two ends. Germline CDR1 is SGHTA and CDR2 is FQGNSA.

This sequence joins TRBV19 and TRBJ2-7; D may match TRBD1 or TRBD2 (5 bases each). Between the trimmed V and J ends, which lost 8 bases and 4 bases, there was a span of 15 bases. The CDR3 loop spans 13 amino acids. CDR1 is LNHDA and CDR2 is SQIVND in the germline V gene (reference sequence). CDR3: CASSTGTGYEQYF. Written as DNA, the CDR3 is TGTGCCAGTTCTACCGGGACGGGATACGAGCAGTACTTC.

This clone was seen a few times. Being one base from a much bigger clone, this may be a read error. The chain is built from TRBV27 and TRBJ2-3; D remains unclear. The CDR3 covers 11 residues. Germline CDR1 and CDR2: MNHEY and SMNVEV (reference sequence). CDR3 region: CASSLGDTKYF. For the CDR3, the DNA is TGTGCCAGCAGTTTAGGGGATACGAAGTATTTT.

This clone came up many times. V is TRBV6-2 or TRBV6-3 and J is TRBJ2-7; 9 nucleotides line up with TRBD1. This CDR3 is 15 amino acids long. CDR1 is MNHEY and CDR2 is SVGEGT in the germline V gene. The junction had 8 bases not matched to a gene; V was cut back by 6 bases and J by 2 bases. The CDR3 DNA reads TGTGCCAGCAGCACCCGGGACAGGGTAACCTACGAGCAGTACTTC. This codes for CASSTRDRVTYEQYF.

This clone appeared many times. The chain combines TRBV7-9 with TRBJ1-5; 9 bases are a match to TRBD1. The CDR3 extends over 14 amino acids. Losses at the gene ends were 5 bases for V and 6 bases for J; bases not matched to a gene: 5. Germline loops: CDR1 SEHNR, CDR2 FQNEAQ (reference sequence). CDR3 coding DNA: TGTGCCAGCAGCCCACAGGGGGCGGGTCAGCCCCAGCATTTT. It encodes CASSPQGAGQPQHF. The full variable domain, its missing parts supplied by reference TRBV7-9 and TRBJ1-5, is DTGVSQNPRHKITKRGQNVTFRCDPISEHNRLYWYRQTLGQGPEFLTYFQNEAQLEKSRLLSDRFSAERPKGSFSTLEIQRTEQGDSAMYLCASSPQGAGQPQHFGDGTRLSIL.

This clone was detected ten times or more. CDR3 DNA: TGTGCCAGCAGTTCCGGGGCTAACTCCTACGAGCAGTACTTC. As protein: CASSSGANSYEQYF. The V call is TRBV27, the J call TRBJ2-7; the D call may be TRBD1 or TRBD2 (5 bases each). V was clipped by 4 bases and J by 0 bases, with 10 bases between them. The CDR3 is 14 amino acids. The germline gives CDR1 MNHEY, CDR2 SMNVEV (reference sequence).

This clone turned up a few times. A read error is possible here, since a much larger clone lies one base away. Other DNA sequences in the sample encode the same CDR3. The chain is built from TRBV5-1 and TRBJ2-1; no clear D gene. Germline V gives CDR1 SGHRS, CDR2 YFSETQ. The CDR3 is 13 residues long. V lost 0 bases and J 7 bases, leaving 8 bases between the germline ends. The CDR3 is CASSLAGRNEQFF. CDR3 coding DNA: TGCGCCAGCAGCTTGGCCGGCAGGAATGAGCAGTTCTTC.

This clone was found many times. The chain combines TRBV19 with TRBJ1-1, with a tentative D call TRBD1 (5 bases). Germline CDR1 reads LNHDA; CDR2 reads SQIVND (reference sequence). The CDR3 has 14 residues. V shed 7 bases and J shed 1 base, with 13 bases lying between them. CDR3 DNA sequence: TGTGCCAGTATTCCTCGGGGCGCGAACACTGAAGCTTTCTTT. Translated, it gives CASIPRGANTEAFF.

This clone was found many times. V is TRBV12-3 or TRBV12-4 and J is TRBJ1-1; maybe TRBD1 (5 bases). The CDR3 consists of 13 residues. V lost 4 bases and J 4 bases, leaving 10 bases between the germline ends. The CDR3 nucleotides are TGTGCCAGCAGTTATGGGGGTCGCACTGAAGCTTTCTTT. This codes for CASSYGGRTEAFF.

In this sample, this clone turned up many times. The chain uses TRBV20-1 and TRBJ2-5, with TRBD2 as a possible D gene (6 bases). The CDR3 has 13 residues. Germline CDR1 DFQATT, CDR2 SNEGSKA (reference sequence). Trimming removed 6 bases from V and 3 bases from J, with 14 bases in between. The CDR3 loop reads CSARDLAEETQYF. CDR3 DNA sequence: TGCAGTGCAAGGGACTTGGCTGAAGAGACCCAGTACTTC.

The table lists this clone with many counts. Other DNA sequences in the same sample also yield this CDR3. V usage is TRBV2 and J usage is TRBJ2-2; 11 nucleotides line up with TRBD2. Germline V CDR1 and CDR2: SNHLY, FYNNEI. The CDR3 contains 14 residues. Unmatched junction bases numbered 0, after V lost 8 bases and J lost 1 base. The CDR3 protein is CASGLAGNTGELFF. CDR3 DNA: TGTGCCAGCGGACTAGCGGGGAACACCGGGGAGCTGTTTTTT.

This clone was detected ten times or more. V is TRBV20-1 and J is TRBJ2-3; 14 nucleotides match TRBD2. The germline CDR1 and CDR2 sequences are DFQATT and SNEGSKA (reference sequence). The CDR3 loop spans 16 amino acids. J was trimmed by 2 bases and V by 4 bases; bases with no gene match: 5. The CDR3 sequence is CSATGLAGGYTDTQYF. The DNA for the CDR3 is TGCAGTGCTACAGGACTAGCGGGGGGCTACACAGATACGCAGTATTTT.

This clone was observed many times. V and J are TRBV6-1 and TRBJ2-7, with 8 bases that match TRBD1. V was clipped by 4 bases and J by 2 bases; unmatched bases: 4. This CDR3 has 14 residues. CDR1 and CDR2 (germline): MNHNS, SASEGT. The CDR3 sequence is CASSASGGAYEQYF. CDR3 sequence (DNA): TGTGCCAGCAGTGCATCAGGGGGCGCCTACGAGCAGTACTTC.

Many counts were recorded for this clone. The CDR3 DNA reads as TGTGCCAGCAGGGACTCTGGGGCCAACGTCCTGACTTTC. It yields the protein CASRDSGANVLTF. V usage is TRBV6-1 and J usage is TRBJ2-6; D remains ambiguous. This CDR3 is built from 13 residues. Germline assignment: CDR1 MNHNS and CDR2 SASEGT. V lost 6 bases and J 0 bases, leaving 3 bases between the germline ends.

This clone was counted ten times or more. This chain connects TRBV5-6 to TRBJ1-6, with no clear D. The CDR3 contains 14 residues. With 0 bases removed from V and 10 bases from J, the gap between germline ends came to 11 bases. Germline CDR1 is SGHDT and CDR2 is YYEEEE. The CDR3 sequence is CASSLGLDYSPLHF. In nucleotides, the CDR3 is TGTGCCAGCAGCTTGGGATTGGACTACTCACCCCTCCACTTT. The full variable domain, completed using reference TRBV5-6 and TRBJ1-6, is DAGVTQSPTHLIKTRGQQVTLRCSPKSGHDTVSWYQQALGQGPQFIFQYYEEEERQRGNFPDRFSGHQFPNYSSELNVNALLLGDSALYLCASSLGLDYSPLHFGNGTRLTVT.

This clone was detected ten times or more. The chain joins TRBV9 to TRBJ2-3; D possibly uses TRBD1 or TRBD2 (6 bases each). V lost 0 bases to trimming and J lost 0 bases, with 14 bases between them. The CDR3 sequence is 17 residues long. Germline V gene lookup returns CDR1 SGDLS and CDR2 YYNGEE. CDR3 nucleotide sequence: TGTGCCAGCAGCGTAGTAGGGGGGCTAACTAGCACAGATACGCAGTATTTT. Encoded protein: CASSVVGGLTSTDTQYF.

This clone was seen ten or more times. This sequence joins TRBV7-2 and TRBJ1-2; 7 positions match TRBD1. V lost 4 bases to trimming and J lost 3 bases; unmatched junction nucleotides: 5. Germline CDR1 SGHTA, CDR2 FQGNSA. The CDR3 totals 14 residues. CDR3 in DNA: TGTGCCAGCAGCTCTTGGACAGGTGACTATGGCTACACCTTC. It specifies CASSSWTGDYGYTF.

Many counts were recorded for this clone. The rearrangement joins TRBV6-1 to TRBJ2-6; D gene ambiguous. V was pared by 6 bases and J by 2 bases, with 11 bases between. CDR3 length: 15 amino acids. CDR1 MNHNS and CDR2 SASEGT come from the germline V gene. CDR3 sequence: CASRDGIAGANVLTF. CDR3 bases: TGTGCCAGCAGGGATGGGATTGCTGGGGCCAACGTCCTGACTTTC.

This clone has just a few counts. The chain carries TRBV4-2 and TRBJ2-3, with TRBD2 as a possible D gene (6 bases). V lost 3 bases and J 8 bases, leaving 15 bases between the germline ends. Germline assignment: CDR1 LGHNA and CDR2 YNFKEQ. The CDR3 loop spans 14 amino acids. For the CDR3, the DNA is TGTGCCAGCAGCCACGAGAGGGAGGCAGGTACGCAGTATTTT. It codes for CASSHEREAGTQYF.

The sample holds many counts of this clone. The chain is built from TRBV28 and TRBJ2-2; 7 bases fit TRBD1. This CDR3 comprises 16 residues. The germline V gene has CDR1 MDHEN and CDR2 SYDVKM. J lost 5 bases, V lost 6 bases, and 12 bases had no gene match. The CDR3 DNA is TGTGCCAGCAGGGGAGCTAGAACAGGGGTAACCGGGGAGCTGTTTTTT. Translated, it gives CASRGARTGVTGELFF. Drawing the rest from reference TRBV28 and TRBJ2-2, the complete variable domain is DVKVTQSSRYLVKRTGEKVFLECVQDMDHENMFWYRQDPGLGLRLIYFSYDVKMKEKGDIPEGYSVSREKKERFSLILESASTNQTSMYLCASRGARTGVTGELFFGEGSRLTVL.

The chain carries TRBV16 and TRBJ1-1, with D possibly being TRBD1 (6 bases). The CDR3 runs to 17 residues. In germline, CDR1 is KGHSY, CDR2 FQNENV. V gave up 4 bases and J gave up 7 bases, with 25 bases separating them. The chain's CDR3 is CASSPLGTPPGVNEAFF. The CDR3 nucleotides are TGTGCCAGCAGCCCCCTGGGCACCCCTCCAGGGGTCAATGAAGCTTTCTTT.

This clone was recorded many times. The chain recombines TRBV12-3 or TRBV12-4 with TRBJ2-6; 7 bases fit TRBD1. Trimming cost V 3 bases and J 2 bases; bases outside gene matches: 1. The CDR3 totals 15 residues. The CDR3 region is CASSFDRAGANVLTF. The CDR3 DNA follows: TGTGCCAGCAGTTTCGACAGGGCTGGGGCCAACGTCCTGACTTTC.

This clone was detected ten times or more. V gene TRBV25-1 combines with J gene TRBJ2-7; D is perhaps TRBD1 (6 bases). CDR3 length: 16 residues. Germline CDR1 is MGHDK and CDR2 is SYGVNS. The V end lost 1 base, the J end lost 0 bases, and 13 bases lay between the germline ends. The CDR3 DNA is TGTGCCAGCAGTGAATGGGGTTCGGACAGCTCCTACGAGCAGTACTTC. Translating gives CASSEWGSDSSYEQYF.

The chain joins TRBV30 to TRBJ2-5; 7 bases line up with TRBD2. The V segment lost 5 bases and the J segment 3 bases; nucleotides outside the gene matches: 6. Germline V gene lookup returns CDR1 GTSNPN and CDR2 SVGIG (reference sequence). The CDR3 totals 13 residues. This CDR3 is CAWSAGRKETQYF. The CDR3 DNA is TGTGCCTGGTCTGCCGGGAGGAAAGAGACCCAGTACTTC. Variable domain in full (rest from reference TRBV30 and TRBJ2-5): SQTIHQWPATLVQPVGSPLSLECTVEGTSNPNLYWYRQAAGRGLQLLFYSVGIGQISSEVPQNLSASRPQDRQFILSSKKLLLSDSGFYLCAWSAGRKETQYFGPGTRLLVL.

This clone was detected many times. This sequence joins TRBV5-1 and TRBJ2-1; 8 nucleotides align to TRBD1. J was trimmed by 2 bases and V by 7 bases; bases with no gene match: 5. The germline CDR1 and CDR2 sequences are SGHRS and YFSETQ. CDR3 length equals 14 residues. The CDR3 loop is CASSSGQAYNEQFF. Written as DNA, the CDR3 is TGCGCCAGCTCCTCGGGACAGGCCTACAATGAGCAGTTCTTC.